This TCR beta chain is from a study of cytomegalovirus exposure and HLA in healthy donors (dated by TCRdb to the late 2010s). For the study in its entirety: According to an earlier analysis of around 600 of the donors, some 180 million T cells yielded roughly 110 million unique TCR beta sequences and approximately 280 Gb of sequence data. Of the roughly 400 genotyped donors, approximately 82% fell in the genetic ancestry cluster associated with self-reported Caucasian donors. A later genetic analysis took genome-wide SNP genotypes for about 60% of the roughly 670 donors and used that subset as a discovery cohort. Because of strong linkage in the cohort, a few DR-DQ haplotypes were treated as single units for association and clustering. In the later analysis, no new phenotypic data were used to find candidate immune exposures; instead, reliance was placed on TCR beta sequences and their occurrence across donors. All discovery cohort repertoires had been generated using a single sequencing platform. A separate validation cohort of roughly 130 different subjects was used in addition to the 666-subject first cohort. Across roughly 420 genotyped donors of the cohort, an average of approximately 220,000 unique TCR beta nucleotide sequences per donor were sequenced, and approximately 19% of those sequences were non-productive. The study profiled the T cell repertoires of fewer than 850 subjects by immunosequencing and related them to cytomegalovirus serostatus. Donor age, sex, ethnicity and CMV serostatus were compiled together with the repertoire data. In an earlier analysis of several hundred of the donors, high-throughput TCR beta sequencing was used to judge whether each TCR beta V gene segment behaved as functional or pseudogenic. The aim of the study was to test whether cataloging public T cell receptors could identify signatures of past pathogen exposure. The number of donors typed differed by locus, with about 620-630 for A, B, C, DRB1 and DQB1, roughly 550 for DQA1, 606 for DPA1, and about 450 for DPB1. Both class I and class II loci were covered by HLA typing, at four-digit resolution. A later analysis re-examined previously published TCR beta repertoires from just over 650 donors and added high-resolution HLA genotyping to investigate patterns of TCR occurrence. To predict cytomegalovirus infection status, the study combined high-throughput TCR immunosequencing, statistical association of individual TCRs with disease status, and machine learning. About 280 gigabases of sequencing data and approximately 84 million unique TCR sequences were included in an early release covering under 650 HLA-typed donors. Broader findings and caveats from the paper: A cluster of highly shared sequence variants was judged likely to represent a technical artifact of the sequencing pipeline. A further reported finding was that TCR beta sequences accurately predicted the HLA-A and HLA-B alleles for most subjects in the first cohort. In a later analysis, the rate of TCR association differed among HLA loci, with DRB1 alleles having the most associated TCRs and HLA-C alleles having the fewest. In a later analysis, most CMV-associated TCR beta chains were found to appear HLA-restricted, with HLA associations seemingly driven largely by CMV exposure. In an earlier analysis of under 600 of the donors, most TCR beta V segments were observed in productive rearrangements about 87% or about 30% of the time, broadly matching IMGT annotations. Compared with the approximately 700-donor mean, donors in an Asian-associated ancestry cluster had fewer N-insertions in productive TCRs, according to a later genetic analysis. While some public TCRs were present in many individuals, most TCR sequences turned up only very rarely across donors. The only immune exposure information available for the cohort was CMV serostatus. It was suggested by the authors that the approach could potentially be generalized to other disease states and immunological phenotypes. In a later analysis, HLA-associated TCR beta chains were found to be more clonally expanded and to have lower generation probabilities than equally common non-associated chains. The cohort was sequenced for TCR beta chains only, and without alpha or paired-chain data the features that could be detected were limited. Assigning TCR associations to individual alleles was difficult when HLA alleles, especially DR and DQ, strongly co-occurred. The earlier analysis of nearly 600 of the donors excluded roughly 17 rarely observed V segments, including chromosome 9 orphons, because counts were too low. The study gave a list of 150 to 200 TCR beta chains associated with cytomegalovirus. A few of the identified cytomegalovirus-associated TCR beta chains were confirmed in vitro to be specific for cytomegalovirus antigens. Linkage disequilibrium might explain the correlated functional status among segregating V segments, but an unknown experimental factor could not be excluded. In both the original and validation cohorts, the classifier was reported to diagnose cytomegalovirus status with high specificity and sensitivity. At a false discovery rate of 0.05, a later analysis linked roughly 17,000 TCR beta sequences to specific HLA alleles. Sequencing depth was assumed to be roughly uniform across donors in the presence/absence analyses, though that assumption may not hold. Because the 87-base-pair reads could not distinguish some IMGT-functional V segments, including TRBV6-2 and TRBV6-3, those segments were excluded. HLA typing was unavailable for some donors at each locus, so association tests used only the typed subset. An association between a missense DCLRE1C variant and V-gene and J-gene trimming of TCR beta chains was found in a later genetic analysis and replicated in an independent cohort. A later analysis reported that several top co-occurrence clusters appeared linked to parvovirus B19, influenza, CMV and Epstein-Barr virus.

This clone was observed a few times. The antigen it binds to is not known. Within one base of it there is no much larger clone, and no base qualities were kept. The cohort was made up of 650 to 700 healthy bone marrow donors. At the time of sampling, every cohort member was nominally healthy, though immune exposures that went unrecorded were likely present. The donor was CMV seropositive and was included in the group of some 290 seropositive cohort members. Each donor provided a peripheral blood sample, and peripheral blood mononuclear cells were used for TCR beta sequencing. The Qiagen DNeasy Blood Extraction Kit was used to extract genomic DNA from the blood cell samples. The CDR3 covers 17 residues, taking in both the cysteine and the phenylalanine. Only the CDR3 portion is preserved as DNA: 51 bases, with reading frame beginning at the first base. The germline V gene sets CDR1 to ENHRY and CDR2 to SYGVKD. Here V drops 6 bases and J drops 0 bases, and the junction holds 9 bases not matched to any gene.

Library preparation was by the immunoSEQ multiplex PCR assay. The multiplex PCR relied on a mix of 60 forward primers for TCR Vbeta segments and 13 reverse primers for TCR Jbeta segments. A multiplex PCR assay on genomic DNA amplified the CDR3 region of rearranged TCR beta genes. On the Illumina HiSeq System, the amplified TCR beta libraries were sequenced as 87-base-pair reads. The authors' analysis ran thus. A later analysis counted 75 million to 100 million unique TCR beta chains across the 550 to 750 repertoires, and about 10 million of these chains were shared by at least two donors. A nearest-neighbor algorithm error-corrected the raw reads and collapsed the reads into unique sequences, merging closely related sequences to remove PCR and sequencing errors. CDR3 sequences were aligned to IMGT reference sequences to assign V, D and J gene segments. For a sequence to be retained, at least a six-nucleotide match to both a V gene segment and a J gene segment was required. A rearrangement was called productive if the CDR3 had no stop codons and remained in frame with V and J, and every other rearrangement was called non-productive. CDR3 was defined by IMGT convention, running from the second conserved V-encoded cysteine to the conserved J-encoded phenylalanine. The earlier analysis of 587 of the donors excluded sequences that lacked an unambiguous match to a single V gene segment. In an earlier analysis of 450 to 700 of the donors, V segments were called functional above 56.7% productive rearrangements and were called segregating when the between-donor standard deviation exceeded 5%. A statistical classification framework was developed to diagnose cytomegalovirus status using the catalog of TCR beta chain sequences. V and J gene assignment, in a later analysis, came from comparing TCR nucleotide sequences with IMGT/GENE-DB human TR gene sequences. A later analysis assigned CDR3 sequences and most-parsimonious VDJ recombination scenarios with the TCRdist pipeline. In a later analysis, each TCR beta chain was defined by its CDR3 amino acid sequence together with its V-gene family, and reads without a unique V-gene family were excluded. As a way to deal with suspected cross-contamination and a sequencing artifact, a later analysis dropped approximately 590 nucleotide sequences that were highly shared and had low generation probability. For each public chain, a later analysis derived a clonal expansion index from normalized ranks of inferred template counts within each repertoire. A later analysis computed generation probabilities with a VDJ recombination model fitted to out-of-frame rearrangements, and checked the results against IGoR. A later analysis scored TCR-TCR, TCR-HLA and TCR-CMV co-occurrence with hypergeometric tests, applying a repertoire-size bias correction to TCR pairs. To estimate false discovery rates, a later analysis permuted the HLA or CMV assignments 20 times. A later analysis grouped co-occurring TCRs with DBSCAN, adding TCRdist sequence similarity when clustering within HLA-allele-positive subsets. Repertoires with fewer than 30,000 or more than 120,000 public chains, plus five repertoires with anomalous nucleotide sharing, were excluded from co-occurrence clustering. TCRdb limited this immuneACCESS table to in-frame rearrangements with V and J called. A share of clones is missing; checked studies link under half to unresolved V genes, and the rest is unexplained. V and J calls and clone size follow that table, whereas D and trimming were derived from the DNA. The sample yields 90,000 to 110,000 clones; around 77% were counted once. Clones ranked in the top ten supply roughly 8.6% of the sample.

This TCR was recovered from a woman in her forties in good health and CMV-seropositive. The specimen sequenced was PBMCs. The chain is encoded by TRBV10-3 joined to TRBJ2-3; 10 central nucleotides agree with TRBD2. The CDR3 loop reads CAISRQIAGGSTDTQYF. The base sequence is TGTGCCATCAGCAGACAGATAGCGGGAGGAAGCACAGATACGCAGTATTTT.